Listed below are T cell receptor beta chains from one sample, sequenced in a study of PD-L1 blockade in urothelial cancer. The assay was immunoSEQ multiplex PCR, and TCRdb's table has in-frame clones only and misses some. The sample contains approximately 100,000 clones, around 85% of which appear only once. This material consisted of PBMCs, taken around atezolizumab (anti-PD-L1) treatment. The receptors come from a man in his fifties or sixties with urothelial cancer. CDR3s leave out the opening cysteine and the closing phenylalanine or tryptophan. The D gene is left open where the match is weak. Size is omitted from some rows. Given values are once, few, many or a class for expanded clones.

cdr3_aa clone_size d_call v_call
ASSTAGFGGTQY - - TRBV28
ASSSPHGTSGRSSSYNEQF - TRBD2 TRBV27
ASSLNSNNEQF - - TRBV28
ASRSGVTDTQY - - TRBV19
SAGLYEQY - - TRBV20-1
ASSQEGGLAGVYEQF - TRBD2 TRBV4-2
ASSFGLGSTDTQY once TRBD2 TRBV7-3
ASRTGSTGELF - - TRBV5-1
SVDRDSGNTIY - TRBD1 TRBV29-1
ASSLQGSSGELF - - TRBV7-6
AISEGSRGRLDEQF - TRBD1 TRBV10-3
ASSLGGTLGALNGANVLT - - TRBV5-1
ASSPRTGVRGYT once TRBD1 TRBV5-4
ASSYSTGVPGYT - TRBD1 TRBV6-6
ASSLTTGDNEKLF - - TRBV7-9
ASSQPLGGGSGTGELF - TRBD2 TRBV5-1
ASSLALAGGYEQY - TRBD2 TRBV5-1
ASSPGQPDQPQH - - TRBV18
ASSSQGNSPLH - - TRBV7-3
ASSVKGQGDSGNTIY - - TRBV6-1
ASIFSRSSYNEQF - - TRBV28
ASSYGVVATDEQY - - TRBV6-6
AWSKVGNRGLDEQY - TRBD1 TRBV30
ASSLAGTTNYGYT few - TRBV5-1
ASHSDRSNEKLF once - TRBV25-1
ASSSVGGPYEQY - - TRBV27
AGAGTSGYNEQF - TRBD2 TRBV2
ASSRQGTGELF once TRBD1 TRBV2
ASSLSGEKLF - - TRBV28
ASRAGTSGSDEQF once TRBD2 TRBV19
ASTPRVKTYEQY - - TRBV6-5
ASSYGSSYNEQF few - TRBV6-6
SVQSRGPNNEQF - TRBD1 TRBV29-1
ASSLSSSGRHEQF - TRBD2 TRBV11-3
ASSLELSEQF - - TRBV5-5
AWSVGTSRNEQY medium-sized TRBD2 TRBV30
ASSPGLAMHNEQF - TRBD2 TRBV9
ASSRLAGGPDTQY - TRBD2 TRBV19
ASSLLSLRQETQY - - TRBV7-8